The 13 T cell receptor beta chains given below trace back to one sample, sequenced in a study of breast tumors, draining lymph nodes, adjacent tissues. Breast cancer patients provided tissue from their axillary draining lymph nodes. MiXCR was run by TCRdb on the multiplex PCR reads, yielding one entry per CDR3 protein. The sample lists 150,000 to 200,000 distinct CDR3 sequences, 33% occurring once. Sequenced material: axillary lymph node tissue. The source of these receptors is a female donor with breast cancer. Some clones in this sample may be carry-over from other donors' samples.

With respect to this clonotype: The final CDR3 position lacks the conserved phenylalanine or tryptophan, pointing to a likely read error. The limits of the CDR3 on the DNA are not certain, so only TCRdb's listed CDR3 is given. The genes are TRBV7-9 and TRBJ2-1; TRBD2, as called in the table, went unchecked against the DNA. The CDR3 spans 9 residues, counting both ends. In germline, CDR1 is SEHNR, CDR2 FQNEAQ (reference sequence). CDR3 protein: CASSTRLAG.

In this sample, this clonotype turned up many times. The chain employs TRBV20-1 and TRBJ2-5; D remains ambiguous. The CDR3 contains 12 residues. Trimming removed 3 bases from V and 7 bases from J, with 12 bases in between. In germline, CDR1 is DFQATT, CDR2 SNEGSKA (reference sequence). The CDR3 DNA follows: TGCAGTGCTAGTATGGCGAGCCGGACCCAGTACTTC. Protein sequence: CSASMASRTQYF.

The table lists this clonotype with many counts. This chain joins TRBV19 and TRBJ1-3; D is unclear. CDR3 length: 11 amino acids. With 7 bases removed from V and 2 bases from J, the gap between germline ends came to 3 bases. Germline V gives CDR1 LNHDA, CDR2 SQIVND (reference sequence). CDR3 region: CASIAGNTIYF. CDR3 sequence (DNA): TGTGCCAGTATAGCTGGAAACACCATATATTTT.

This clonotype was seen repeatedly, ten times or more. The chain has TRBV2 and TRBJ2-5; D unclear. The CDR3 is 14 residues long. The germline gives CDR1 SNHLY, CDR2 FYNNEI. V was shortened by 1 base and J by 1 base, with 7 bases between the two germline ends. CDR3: CASSEEVIQETQYF. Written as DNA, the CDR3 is TGTGCCAGCAGTGAAGAGGTGATCCAAGAGACCCAGTACTTC.

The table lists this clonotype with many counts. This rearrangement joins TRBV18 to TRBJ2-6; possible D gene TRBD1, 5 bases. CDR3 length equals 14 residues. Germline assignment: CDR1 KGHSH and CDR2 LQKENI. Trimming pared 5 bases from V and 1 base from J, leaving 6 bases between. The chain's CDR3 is CASSSGSGANVLTF. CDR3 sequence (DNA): TGTGCCAGCTCATCAGGGTCTGGGGCCAACGTCCTGACTTTC.

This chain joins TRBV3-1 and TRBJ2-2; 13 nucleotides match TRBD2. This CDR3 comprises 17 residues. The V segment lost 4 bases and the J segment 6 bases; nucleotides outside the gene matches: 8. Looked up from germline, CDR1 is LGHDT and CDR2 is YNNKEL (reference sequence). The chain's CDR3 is CASSPTSGRSHSGELFF. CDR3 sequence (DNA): TGTGCCAGCAGCCCGACTAGCGGGAGGTCTCATTCCGGGGAGCTGTTTTTT.

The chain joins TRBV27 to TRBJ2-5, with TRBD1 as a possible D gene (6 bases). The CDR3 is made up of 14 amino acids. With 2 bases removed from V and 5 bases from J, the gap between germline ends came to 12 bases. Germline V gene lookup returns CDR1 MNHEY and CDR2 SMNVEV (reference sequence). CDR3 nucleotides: TGTGCCAGCAGTTTAGGACAGCTGTGGGAGACCCAGTACTTC. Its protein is CASSLGQLWETQYF.

As DNA, the CDR3 is TGTGCCAGCAGCTTATTTTTAGACTCTGGAAACACCATATATTTT. As protein: CASSLFLDSGNTIYF. The genes are TRBV7-6 and TRBJ1-3; D remains unclear. Germline V gives CDR1 SGHVS, CDR2 FNYEAQ. The CDR3 has 15 residues. V lost 2 bases and J lost 0, with 8 bases in between.

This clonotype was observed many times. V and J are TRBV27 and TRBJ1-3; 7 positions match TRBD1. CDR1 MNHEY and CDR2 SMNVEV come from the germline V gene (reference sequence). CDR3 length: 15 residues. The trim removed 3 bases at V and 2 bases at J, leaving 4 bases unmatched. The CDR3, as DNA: TGTGCCAGCAGTTTCGCAGGGGGAACTGGAAACACCATATATTTT. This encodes CASSFAGGTGNTIYF.

The CDR3 loop reads CASSRRADTQYF. The CDR3 DNA reads TGTGCCAGCAGCCGCCGGGCAGATACGCAGTATTTT. The rearrangement joins TRBV7-9 to TRBJ2-3; D unclear. Germline V lookup: CDR1 SEHNR, CDR2 FQNEAQ (reference sequence). This CDR3 contains 12 residues. V was pared by 5 bases and J by 4 bases, with 7 bases between.

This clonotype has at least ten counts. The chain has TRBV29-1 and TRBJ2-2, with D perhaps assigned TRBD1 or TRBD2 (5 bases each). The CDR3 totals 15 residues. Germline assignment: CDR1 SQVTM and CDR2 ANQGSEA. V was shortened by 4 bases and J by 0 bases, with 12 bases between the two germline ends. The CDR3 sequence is CSVGGTTTNTGELFF. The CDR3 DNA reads TGCAGCGTTGGGGGGACCACGACGAACACCGGGGAGCTGTTTTTT.

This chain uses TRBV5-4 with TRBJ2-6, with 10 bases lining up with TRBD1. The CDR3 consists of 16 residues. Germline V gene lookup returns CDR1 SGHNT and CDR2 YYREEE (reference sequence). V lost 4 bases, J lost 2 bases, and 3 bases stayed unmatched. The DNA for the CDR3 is TGTGCCAGCAGCCGGGGGACAGGGGCTGGGGCCAACGTCCTGACTTTC. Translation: CASSRGTGAGANVLTF. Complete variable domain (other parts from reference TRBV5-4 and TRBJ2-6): ETGVTQSPTHLIKTRGQQVTLRCSSQSGHNTVSWYQQALGQGPQFIFQYYREEENGRGNFPPRFSGLQFPNYSSELNVNALELDDSALYLCASSRGTGAGANVLTFGAGSRLTVL.

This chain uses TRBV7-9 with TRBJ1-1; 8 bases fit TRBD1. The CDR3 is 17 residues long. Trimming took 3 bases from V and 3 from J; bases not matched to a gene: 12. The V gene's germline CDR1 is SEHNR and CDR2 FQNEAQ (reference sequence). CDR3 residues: CASSFVFDRGRDTEAFF. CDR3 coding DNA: TGTGCCAGCAGCTTTGTCTTCGACAGGGGTAGGGACACTGAAGCTTTCTTT.